These T cell receptor beta chains were read from a single sample in a study of T cells in Graves' hyperthyroidism and ophthalmopathy. TCRdb re-derived calls from the multiplex PCR reads in MiXCR, one entry per CDR3 protein. The sample includes about 420,000 distinct CDR3 sequences, roughly 13% of them seen just once. The specimen was blood. The source is a woman aged 18-29 years with Graves' hyperthyroidism. Each CDR3 is given with its conserved first and last residue. The D gene is left open where the match is weak. The size of a clone is reported for some rows only, either as once, few or many, or as a class for expanded clones.

V gene,D gene,J gene,clone size,CDR3 DNA,CDR3 protein
TRBV5-1,TRBD2,TRBJ2-1,NA,TGCGCCAGCAGCTTGTCGCCCTCGGCTAGCGGGAACAATGAGCAGTTCTTC,CASSLSPSASGNNEQFF
TRBV20-1,NA,TRBJ1-1,many,TGCAGTGCTAGGTCCAGGGAATCGAACACTGAAGCTTTCTTT,CSARSRESNTEAFF
TRBV27,NA,TRBJ2-5,few,TGTGCCAGCAGTTTGACAGTTTTAGAGACCCAGTACTTC,CASSLTVLETQYF
TRBV5-8,NA,TRBJ1-2,many,TGTGCCAGCAGCCCGGCTGACAGGTCGAAGGGCTACACCTTC,CASSPADRSKGYTF
TRBV10-3,NA,TRBJ1-1,few,TGTGCCATCAGTGACCCGGGACATACGAACACTGAAGCTTTCTTT,CAISDPGHTNTEAFF
TRBV11-3,NA,TRBJ1-1,NA,TGTGCCAGCAGTCCAGGGTTTGGCACTGAAGCTTTCTTT,CASSPGFGTEAFF
TRBV12-3/TRBV12-4,NA,TRBJ1-3,few,TGTGCCAGCAGTTTGAGTCGTGGAAACACCATATATTTT,CASSLSRGNTIYF
TRBV12-3/TRBV12-4,TRBD1,TRBJ1-2,many,TGTGCCAGCAGTCCGACAGGGGCTAACTATGGCTACACCTTC,CASSPTGANYGYTF
TRBV5-6,TRBD2,TRBJ2-1,many,TGTGCCAGCAGTCCCGGACTAGTCGGTGAGCAGTTCTTC,CASSPGLVGEQFF
TRBV28,NA,TRBJ1-4,many,TGTGCCAGCAGCTTGCGGAACAACGAGAATGAAAAACTGTTTTTT,CASSLRNNENEKLFF
TRBV10-3,NA,TRBJ2-1,many,TGTGCCATCAGCCGACCCGGTAGCAATGAGCAGTTCTTC,CAISRPGSNEQFF
TRBV5-6,NA,TRBJ1-1,many,TGTGCCAGCACCGACACCGGTACTGAAGCTTTCTTT,CASTDTGTEAFF